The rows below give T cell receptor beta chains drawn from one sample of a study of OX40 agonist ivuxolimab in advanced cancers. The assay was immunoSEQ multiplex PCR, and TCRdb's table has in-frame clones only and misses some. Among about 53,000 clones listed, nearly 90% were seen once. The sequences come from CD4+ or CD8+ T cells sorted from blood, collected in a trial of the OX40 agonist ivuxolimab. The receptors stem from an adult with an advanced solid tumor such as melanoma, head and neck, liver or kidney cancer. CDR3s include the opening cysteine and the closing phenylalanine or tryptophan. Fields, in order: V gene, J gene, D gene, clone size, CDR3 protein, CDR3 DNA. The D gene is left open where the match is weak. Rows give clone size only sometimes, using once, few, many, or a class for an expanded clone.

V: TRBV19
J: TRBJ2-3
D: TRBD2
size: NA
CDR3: CATTREGTDTQYF
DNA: TGTGCCACCACCCGGGAGGGAACAGATACGCAGTATTTT

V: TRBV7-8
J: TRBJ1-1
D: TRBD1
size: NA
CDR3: CASSWDRGGTEAFF
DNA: TGTGCCAGCAGCTGGGACAGGGGGGGCACTGAAGCTTTCTTT

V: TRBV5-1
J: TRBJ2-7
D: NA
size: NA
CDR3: CASSLTVTYEQYF
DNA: TGCGCCAGCAGCTTGACAGTTACCTACGAGCAGTACTTC

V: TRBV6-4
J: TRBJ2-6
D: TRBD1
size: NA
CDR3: CASSEVWTGGSGANVLTF
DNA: TGTGCCAGCAGTGAGGTGTGGACAGGGGGCTCTGGGGCCAACGTCCTGACTTTC

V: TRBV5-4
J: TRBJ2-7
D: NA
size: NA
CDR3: CASSPRTDSYEQYF
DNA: TGTGCCAGCAGCCCCCGGACAGATTCCTACGAGCAGTACTTC

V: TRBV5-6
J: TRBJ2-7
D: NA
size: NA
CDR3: CASSLAGGASINEQYF
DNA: TGTGCCAGCAGCTTGGCCGGGGGCGCGTCCATAAACGAGCAGTACTTC

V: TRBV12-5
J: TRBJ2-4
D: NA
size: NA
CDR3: CASGLNLAKNIQYF
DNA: TGTGCTAGTGGTTTGAACTTAGCCAAAAACATTCAGTACTTC

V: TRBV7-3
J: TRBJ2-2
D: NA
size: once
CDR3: CASSSHRIANTGELFF
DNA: TGTGCCAGCAGCTCTCACAGGATCGCGAACACCGGGGAGCTGTTTTTT

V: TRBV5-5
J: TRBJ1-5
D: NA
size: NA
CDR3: CASSSGLNQPQHF
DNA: TGTGCCAGCAGCTCCGGCCTCAATCAGCCCCAGCATTTT

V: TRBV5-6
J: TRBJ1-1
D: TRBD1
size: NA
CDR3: CASALRGRKAFF
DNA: TGTGCCAGCGCACTCAGGGGGCGTAAAGCTTTCTTT

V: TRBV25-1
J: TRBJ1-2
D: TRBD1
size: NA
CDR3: CASSGPDRGYGYTF
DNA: TGTGCCAGCAGTGGGCCGGACAGGGGTTATGGCTACACCTTC

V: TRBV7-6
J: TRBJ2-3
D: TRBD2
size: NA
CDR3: CASSLMTSGRANTDTQYF
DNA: TGTGCCAGCAGCTTAATGACTAGCGGGAGGGCCAACACAGATACGCAGTATTTT

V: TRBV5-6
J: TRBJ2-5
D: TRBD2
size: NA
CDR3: CASSLVTSGGKTQYF
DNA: TGTGCCAGCAGCTTGGTAACTAGCGGGGGAAAGACCCAGTACTTC

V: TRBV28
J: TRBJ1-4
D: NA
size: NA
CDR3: CASSTPGGRKLFF
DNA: TGTGCCAGCAGTACCCCCGGAGGGCGAAAACTGTTTTTT

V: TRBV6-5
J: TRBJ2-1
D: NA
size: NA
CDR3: CASRTTDVPYNEQFF
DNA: TGTGCCAGCAGAACCACGGACGTCCCTTACAATGAGCAGTTCTTC

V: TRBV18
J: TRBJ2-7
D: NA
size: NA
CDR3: CASSPGTAGKSRGYYF
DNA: TGTGCCAGCTCACCAGGAACGGCAGGGAAATCTCGCGGATATTACTTC

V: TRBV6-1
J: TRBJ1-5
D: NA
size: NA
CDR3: CASSGEGGSNQPQHF
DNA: TGTGCCAGCAGTGGGGAGGGGGGTAGCAATCAGCCCCAGCATTTT

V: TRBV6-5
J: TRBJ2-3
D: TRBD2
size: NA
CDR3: CASTLAGSSDTQYF
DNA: TGTGCCAGTACACTAGCGGGAAGCTCAGATACGCAGTATTTT

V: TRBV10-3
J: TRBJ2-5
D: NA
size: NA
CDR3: CAISESVTNQETQYF
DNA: TGTGCCATCAGTGAGTCGGTGACAAATCAAGAGACCCAGTACTTC

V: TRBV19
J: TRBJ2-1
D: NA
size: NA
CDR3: CASRYEGTAYNEQFF
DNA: TGTGCCAGTAGGTACGAGGGTACCGCATACAATGAGCAGTTCTTC

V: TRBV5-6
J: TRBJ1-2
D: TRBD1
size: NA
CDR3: CASSLDFGTAYGYTF
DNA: TGTGCCAGCAGCTTGGACTTTGGGACAGCATATGGCTACACCTTC

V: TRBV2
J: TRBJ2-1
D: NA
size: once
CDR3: CASKEGSYNEQFF
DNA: TGTGCCAGCAAAGAGGGCTCCTACAATGAGCAGTTCTTC